Given below is one TCR beta chain in context. In the PCR, 60 Vbeta and 13 Jbeta primers were used. Clones were read by immunoSEQ multiplex PCR, and TCRdb kept only the in-frame ones, dropping some. Of 120,000 or so clones in the sample, about three quarters were seen once. The sample is drawn from a study of cytomegalovirus exposure and HLA in healthy donors. Each of the donors was a healthy bone marrow donor. The CDR3 runs to 15 residues. Per the germline V gene, CDR1 is SGHTA and CDR2 is FQGNSA. J gave up 6 bases and V 5 bases, and 9 bases lay outside the gene matches. The sequenced sample consisted of PBMCs. The genes are TRBV7-2 and TRBJ2-4, with TRBD2 matching 8 bases. The origin of this receptor is a human donor in good health. The CDR3 DNA reads as TGTGCCAGCAGCGTACCCGGGACTAGGGTAAACATTCAGTACTTC. Translated, it gives CASSVPGTRVNIQYF. Full variable domain (outside the CDR3, taken from reference TRBV7-2 and TRBJ2-4): GAGVSQSPSNKVTEKGKDVELRCDPISGHTALYWYRQSLGQGLEFLIYFQGNSAPDKSGLPSDRFSAERTGGSVSTLTIQRTQQEDSAVYLCASSVPGTRVNIQYFGAGTRLSVL.